Listed here is a single TCR beta chain. Donors in Cohort 3 who had recovered were those with two negative PCRs, healthcare professional clearance, or resolution of their symptoms. This record comes from a study of blood T cell repertoires in COVID-19. Study overall: T cells, B-cell-depleted T cells, or PBMCs provided the cDNA or gDNA that served as material.

Libraries were prepared by immunoSEQ multiplex PCR; TCRdb keeps only in-frame clonotypes and omits some of them. There are around 300,000 clones in the sample; roughly nine tenths occur only once, and 2.4% lies in the top ten. CDR3 length: 15 residues. Deletions cut 5 bases from V and 0 bases from J, with 13 bases between. Germline-derived CDR1 and CDR2 are SEHNR and FQNEAQ (reference sequence). This rearrangement joins TRBV7-9 to TRBJ1-2; a possible D gene is TRBD1 (6 bases). Sample: PBMCs or T cells enriched from blood (not recorded which). The clonotype originates from a woman aged 18-30 years who had recovered from COVID-19. The CDR3 bases are TGTGCCAGCAGCGCCCGGGACAAAGCTAACTATGGCTACACCTTC. This codes for CASSARDKANYGYTF.